This T cell receptor (beta chain) is from a study of molecular identifiers for immune sequencing clone quantification. CDR1 is LNHNV and CDR2 is YYDKDF in the germline V gene (reference sequence). The CDR3 is 13 residues long. V gave up 3 bases and J gave up 0 bases, with 3 bases separating them. Preparation of the bulk TCR libraries relied on previously described methods and listed TCR primers. TCRdb re-derived calls from the PCR reads in MiXCR, one entry per CDR3 protein. The data contain hundreds of thousands of distinct CDR3 sequences, 25% of them singletons. This clonotype was found a few times. The sequence was collected from a human donor in good health. Some libraries in this study had Jurkat cell RNA spiked in. The gene calls are TRBV15 and TRBJ2-1, with D hard to call. Sample: naive CD8+ T cells from blood, with Jurkat cell RNA spiked in. The subset here: FACS-sorted CD8+CD4-CCR7+CD45RA+ naive T cells. CDR3 loop: CATSSNSYNEQFF. CDR3 coding DNA: TGTGCCACCAGCAGCAACTCCTACAATGAGCAGTTCTTC.